This note documents a single T cell receptor (beta chain) sequence. The data stem from a study of blood T cells in healthy people across ages. CDR3 length equals 12 residues. Germline CDR1 is LNHDA and CDR2 is SQIVND (reference sequence). V was shortened by 3 bases and J by 8 bases, with 10 bases between the two germline ends. The second PCR ran roughly 6 to 11 cycles with a sample-barcoded 5' primer and J-beta primers. TCRdb processed the 5' RACE reads anew with MiXCR; each CDR3 protein has one entry. This table has 800,000 or so distinct CDR3 sequences, 35% to 50% appearing once. This receptor was identified in an elderly man in good health. The genes are TRBV19 and TRBJ1-1; TRBD1 might be the D (5 bases). Sequencing used blood. The CDR3 DNA is TGTGCCAGTAGTATCGGGGGGTCGGAAGCTTTCTTT. Protein sequence: CASSIGGSEAFF.